The entry below gives a single TCR beta chain sequence along with its context. Its cognate antigen is unknown. Data came from immunoSEQ multiplex PCR; TCRdb stores just in-frame clones and leaves some out. The sample includes some 35,000 clones, around 80% seen only once; the top ten take roughly 20%. The data are from a study of OX40 agonist ivuxolimab in advanced cancers. About the research overall: Patients were 65% to 85% male with ages roughly 20 to 90, mean approximately 62. Two cutaneous melanoma patients and one hepatocellular carcinoma patient, three in all, had partial responses. Overall study findings and caveats: In CD8+ T cells, expanded clones were on average more numerous than in CD4+.

This CDR3 is 14 amino acids long. Looked up from germline, CDR1 is SGHKS and CDR2 is YYEKEE (reference sequence). V was shortened by 0 bases and J by 2 bases, with 9 bases between the two germline ends. This chain links TRBV5-5 with TRBJ2-7; perhaps TRBD1 as D (7 bases). The receptor's source is an adult with an advanced solid tumor such as melanoma, head and neck, liver or kidney cancer. The input for sequencing was CD4+ or CD8+ T cells sorted from blood, taken in a trial of the OX40 agonist ivuxolimab. The chain's CDR3 is CASSLARGAYEQYF. CDR3 coding DNA: TGTGCCAGCAGCTTGGCCAGGGGGGCCTACGAGCAGTACTTC.